The 14 T cell receptor beta chains reported below all come from one sample, sequenced in a study of regulatory T cells in long-lasting Graves disease (dated by TCRdb to about 2021). What this sample's time point label stands for: newly diagnosed GD, antithyroid drugs for less than 3 months. For both TCR sequencing and RNA sequencing, RNA was extracted from PBMCs using TRIzol. The method was multiplex PCR. The sequencer listed for this sample is Illumina HiSeq 4000. TCR beta libraries were built with iRepertoire HTBI primers and Arm-PCR amplification of CDR3 regions. TCRdb itself trimmed the public reads at Q25 with fastp, ran MiXCR and retained productive beta chains. One record per CDR3 amino acid sequence lists the most common genes and DNA. The sample includes fewer than 650,000 distinct CDR3 sequences, with about 16% observed a single time. 9.5% to 15% of the sample lies in the top ten. This sample also belongs to another study, concerning T cells in Graves' hyperthyroidism and ophthalmopathy.

The material was peripheral blood mononuclear cells (PBMCs), obtained at new diagnosis, from a patient treated with antithyroid drugs. These receptors came from a man between 18 and 35 years old with Graves disease. Donor details come from another sample of the same person, matched by shared clones.

J is TRBJ1-4 and V is TRBV3-1; the D is unclear. V was clipped by 4 bases and J by 7 bases, with 7 bases between them. The germline CDR1 and CDR2 sequences are LGHDT and YNNKEL (reference sequence). This CDR3 comprises 12 residues. In nucleotides, the CDR3 is TGTGCCAGCAGCCGCCCGCTTGAAAAACTGTTTTTT. Translating it yields CASSRPLEKLFF.

This clonotype was seen more than once but under ten times. The chain uses TRBV7-9 and TRBJ1-2; 9 bases align to TRBD1. Germline loops: CDR1 SEHNR, CDR2 FQNEAQ (reference sequence). The V gene end was trimmed by 5 bases and the J gene end by 1 base; junction bases not matched to a gene: 8. This CDR3 is 16 amino acids long. CDR3 nucleotide sequence: TGTGCCAGCAGCCCAACACAGGGGGCCGGTAACTATGGCTACACCTTC. It specifies CASSPTQGAGNYGYTF.

The J gene is TRBJ2-6, the V gene TRBV25-1; D is possibly TRBD2 (5 bases). This CDR3 has 15 amino acids. In germline, CDR1 is MGHDK, CDR2 SYGVNS. Trimming cost V 6 bases and J 0 bases, with 9 bases left between them. CDR3 in amino acids: CASREERSGANVLTF. For the CDR3, the DNA is TGTGCCAGCAGGGAGGAGCGCTCTGGGGCCAACGTCCTGACTTTC. Based on the CDR3 plus reference TRBV25-1 and TRBJ2-6, the full variable domain is EADIYQTPRYLVIGTGKKITLECSQTMGHDKMYWYQQDPGMELHLIHYSYGVNSTEKGDLSSESTVSRIRTEHFPLTLESARPSHTSQYLCASREERSGANVLTFGAGSRLTVL.

The V and J genes are TRBV5-6 and TRBJ2-1, with TRBD2 matching over 12 bases. Gene TRBJ2-5 matches the end of the DNA better, so the J call may be wrong. Per germline, CDR1 SGHDT and CDR2 YYEEEE. The CDR3 sequence is 17 residues long. The CDR3 reads CASSLESSGRVGETQYF. The CDR3 DNA sequence: TGTGCCAGCAGCTTGGAGTCTAGCGGGAGGGTCGGGGAGACCCAGTACTTC.

This clonotype was recorded many times. The V call is TRBV5-1, the J call TRBJ2-3; D tentatively fits TRBD1 or TRBD2 (5 bases each). Germline V CDR1 and CDR2: SGHRS, YFSETQ. Trimming left V 4 bases short and J 1 base short, with 10 bases between. This CDR3 is 14 amino acids long. The CDR3 here is CASSIEGRTDTQYF. CDR3 coding DNA: TGCGCCAGCAGCATTGAGGGACGCACAGATACGCAGTATTTT.

This clonotype was detected a few times. The J gene is TRBJ2-7, the V gene TRBV24-1, with TRBD1 as a possible D gene (6 bases). V lost 4 bases, J lost 8 bases, and 20 bases lay in between. CDR1 is KGHDR and CDR2 is SFDVKD in the germline V gene. The CDR3 extends over 15 amino acids. The CDR3 is CATSDAPGTSFQQYF. In DNA form, the CDR3 reads TGTGCCACCAGTGACGCTCCCGGGACATCGTTCCAGCAGTACTTC.

This clonotype was counted a few times. The chain recombines TRBV7-9 with TRBJ2-6, with D unresolved. V lost 2 bases, J lost 0 bases, and 17 bases lay in between. The CDR3 consists of 19 residues. Germline V gene data show CDR1 as SEHNR and CDR2 as FQNEAQ (reference sequence). CDR3 sequence: CASSLPGVPLGSGANVLTF. Written as DNA, the CDR3 is TGTGCCAGCAGCTTACCTGGCGTACCCCTTGGCTCTGGGGCCAACGTCCTGACTTTC.

This clonotype has a count of ten or more. The chain carries TRBV29-1 and TRBJ2-7; TRBD1 or TRBD2 may be the D gene (5 bases each). CDR1 and CDR2 from the germline V gene are SQVTM and ANQGSEA. V gave up 7 bases and J gave up 4 bases, with 26 bases separating them. This CDR3 has 16 residues. The chain's CDR3 is CSARLSLGEGPYEQYF. In nucleotides, the CDR3 is TGCAGCGCCCGACTAAGTTTGGGGGAAGGACCATACGAGCAGTACTTC.

This clonotype was seen at least ten times. This sequence joins TRBV12-3 or TRBV12-4 and TRBJ1-1, with 7 bases identical to TRBD1. Trimming at V came to 5 bases and at J to 5 bases, leaving 8 bases not matched to a gene. The length of the CDR3 is 14 residues. For the CDR3, the DNA is TGTGCCAGCAGTCCGAAGACAGGGCGGACTGAAGCTTTCTTT. It yields the protein CASSPKTGRTEAFF.

V gene TRBV7-8 combines with J gene TRBJ1-2; 8 positions agree with TRBD1. Germline V gene data show CDR1 as SGHVS and CDR2 as FQNEAQ. The V and J ends lost 1 base and 7 bases, in that order; junction bases with no gene match: 11. The CDR3 consists of 16 residues. Here the CDR3 reads CASSLVLGQGTSGYTF. CDR3 sequence (DNA): TGTGCCAGCAGCTTAGTCTTAGGACAGGGAACGAGTGGCTACACCTTC. The variable domain in full, with the rest retrieved from reference TRBV7-8 and TRBJ1-2, is GAGVSQSPRYKVAKRGQDVALRCDPISGHVSLFWYQQALGQGPEFLTYFQNEAQLDKSGLPSDRFFAERPEGSVSTLKIQRTQQEDSAVYLCASSLVLGQGTSGYTFGSGTRLTVV.

The chain recombines TRBV20-1 with TRBJ2-7, with a possible D match to TRBD2 (6 bases). The CDR3 length is 15 residues. Germline V gene lookup returns CDR1 DFQATT and CDR2 SNEGSKA (reference sequence). With 0 bases removed from V and 2 bases from J, the gap between germline ends came to 14 bases. The CDR3 sequence is CSARDRLGPTYEQYF. The CDR3 DNA reads TGCAGTGCTAGAGATAGACTAGGGCCCACCTACGAGCAGTACTTC.

Ten or more counts support this clonotype. V gene TRBV3-1 combines with J gene TRBJ2-2; 7 nucleotides agree with TRBD2. Germline V CDR1 and CDR2: LGHDT, YNNKEL (reference sequence). CDR3 length: 15 residues. V lost 8 bases to trimming and J lost 3 bases; unmatched junction nucleotides: 9. CDR3 in DNA: TGTGCCAGCGAGAGGGCGGGAGAGTACACCGGGGAGCTGTTTTTT. Translation gives CASERAGEYTGELFF. The entire variable domain, with the rest obtained from reference TRBV3-1 and TRBJ2-2, is as follows: DTAVSQTPKYLVTQMGNDKSIKCEQNLGHDTMYWYKQDSKKFLKIMFSYNNKELIINETVPNRFSPKSPDKAHLNLHINSLELGDSAVYFCASERAGEYTGELFFGEGSRLTVL.

The table lists this clonotype with many counts. The V gene is TRBV28, the J gene TRBJ1-2; possible D gene TRBD1, 5 bases. The ends were cut back, 3 bases at V and 3 bases at J, with 11 bases in the middle. The V gene's germline CDR1 is MDHEN and CDR2 SYDVKM. The CDR3 is 14 amino acids. The CDR3 reads CASSLIRGYYGYTF. CDR3 nucleotides: TGTGCCAGCAGTTTGATCCGGGGGTACTATGGCTACACCTTC.

This clonotype was seen more than once but under ten times. V gene TRBV18 combines with J gene TRBJ2-1; 9 bases align to TRBD1. This CDR3 spans 15 amino acids. V was pared by 3 bases and J by 6 bases, with 6 bases of the junction left unmatched. Germline V lookup: CDR1 KGHSH, CDR2 LQKENI. The CDR3 loop is CASSPPGDRANEQFF. Here the CDR3 DNA reads TGTGCCAGCTCACCCCCCGGGGACAGGGCCAATGAGCAGTTCTTC.